The T cell receptor beta chain described here comes from a study of cytomegalovirus exposure and HLA in healthy donors. Broader study findings: Rarity marked most TCR sequences, yet some public TCRs occurred in many donors. Of the V segments, some could not be distinguished, including TRBV6-2 and TRBV6-3, and were excluded.

This CDR3 spans 14 amino acids. The V gene's germline CDR1 is LNHDA and CDR2 SQIVND (reference sequence). V lost 4 bases to trimming and J lost 5 bases; unmatched junction nucleotides: 1. Concerning this clone: What it binds is unknown.

There were likely unrecorded immune exposures, though donors were nominally healthy when sampled. The PCR was carried out with 60 Vbeta primers and 13 Jbeta primers. Clones were sequenced by immunoSEQ multiplex PCR, and TCRdb holds only the in-frame ones, with some missing. The sample lists approximately 190,000 clones, around 87% occurring once. Sequencing input: PBMCs. This sequence joins TRBV19 and TRBJ2-2; 10 nucleotides align to TRBD2. The clonotype originates from a man aged 25 to 40 in good health and CMV-seronegative. CDR3 nucleotide sequence: TGTGCCAGTAGTAAACTAGCGGGGACCGGGGAGCTGTTTTTT. Amino acids: CASSKLAGTGELFF.